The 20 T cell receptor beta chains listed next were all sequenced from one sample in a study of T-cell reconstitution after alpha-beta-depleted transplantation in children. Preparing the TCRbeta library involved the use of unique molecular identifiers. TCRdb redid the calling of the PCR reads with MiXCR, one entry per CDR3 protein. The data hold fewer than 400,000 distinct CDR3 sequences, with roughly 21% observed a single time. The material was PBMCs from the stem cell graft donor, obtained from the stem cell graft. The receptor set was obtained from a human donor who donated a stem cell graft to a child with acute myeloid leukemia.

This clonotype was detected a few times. The CDR3 protein is CASSFWQGFVANEKLFF. The CDR3 nucleotides are TGTGCCAGCAGTTTCTGGCAGGGATTCGTGGCTAATGAAAAACTGTTTTTT. V is TRBV12-3 or TRBV12-4 and J is TRBJ1-4; tentative D call: TRBD1 (5 bases). The CDR3 has 17 residues. With 3 bases removed from V and 3 bases from J, the gap between germline ends came to 17 bases.

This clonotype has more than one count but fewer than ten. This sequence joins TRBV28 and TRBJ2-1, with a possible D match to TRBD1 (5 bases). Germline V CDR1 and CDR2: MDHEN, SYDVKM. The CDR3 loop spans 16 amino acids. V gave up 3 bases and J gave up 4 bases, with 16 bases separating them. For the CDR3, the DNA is TGTGCCAGCAGTTTTAAAGGGGCTACACCATACAATGAGCAGTTCTTC. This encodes CASSFKGATPYNEQFF.

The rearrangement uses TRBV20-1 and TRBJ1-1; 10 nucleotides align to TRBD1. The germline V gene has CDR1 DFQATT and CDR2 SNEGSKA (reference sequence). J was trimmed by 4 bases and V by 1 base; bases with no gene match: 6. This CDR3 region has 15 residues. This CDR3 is CSARVRQGASTEAFF. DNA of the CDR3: TGCAGTGCTAGAGTCCGACAGGGGGCTAGCACTGAAGCTTTCTTT.

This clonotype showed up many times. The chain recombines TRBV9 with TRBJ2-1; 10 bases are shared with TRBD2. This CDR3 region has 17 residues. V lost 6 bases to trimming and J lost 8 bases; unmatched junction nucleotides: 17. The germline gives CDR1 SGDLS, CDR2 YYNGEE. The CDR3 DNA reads TGTGCCAGCACCTCAGATCGTAGCGGGAGGAACGAAGATGAGCAGTTCTTC. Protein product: CASTSDRSGRNEDEQFF.

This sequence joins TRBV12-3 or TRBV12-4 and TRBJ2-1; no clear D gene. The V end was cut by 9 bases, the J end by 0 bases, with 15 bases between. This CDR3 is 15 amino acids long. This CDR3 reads CASTDNTISYNEQFF. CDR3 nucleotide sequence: TGTGCCAGTACCGACAACACCATCTCCTACAATGAGCAGTTCTTC.

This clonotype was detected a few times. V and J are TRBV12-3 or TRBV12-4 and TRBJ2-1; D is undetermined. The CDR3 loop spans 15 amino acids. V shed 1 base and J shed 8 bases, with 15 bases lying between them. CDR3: CASSLGHSSVDEQFF. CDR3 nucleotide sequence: TGTGCCAGCAGTTTAGGGCACTCCTCGGTCGATGAGCAGTTCTTC.

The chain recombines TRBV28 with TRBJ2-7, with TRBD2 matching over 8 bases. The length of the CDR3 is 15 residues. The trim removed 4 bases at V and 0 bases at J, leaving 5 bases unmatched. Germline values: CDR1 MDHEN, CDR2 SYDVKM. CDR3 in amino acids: CASSYGLAPSYEQYF. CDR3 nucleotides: TGTGCCAGCAGTTATGGACTAGCCCCCTCCTACGAGCAGTACTTC.

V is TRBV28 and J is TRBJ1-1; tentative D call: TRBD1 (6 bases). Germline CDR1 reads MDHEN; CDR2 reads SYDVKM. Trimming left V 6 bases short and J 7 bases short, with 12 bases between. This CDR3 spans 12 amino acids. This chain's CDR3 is CASSPRGDEAFF. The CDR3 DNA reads TGTGCCAGCAGCCCAAGGGGGGATGAAGCTTTCTTT.

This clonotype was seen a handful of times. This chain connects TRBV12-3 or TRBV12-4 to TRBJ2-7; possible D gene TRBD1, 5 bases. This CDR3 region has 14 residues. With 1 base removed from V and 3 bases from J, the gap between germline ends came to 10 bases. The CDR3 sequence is CASSLGQGIYEQYF. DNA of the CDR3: TGTGCCAGCAGTTTAGGGCAGGGAATCTACGAGCAGTACTTC.

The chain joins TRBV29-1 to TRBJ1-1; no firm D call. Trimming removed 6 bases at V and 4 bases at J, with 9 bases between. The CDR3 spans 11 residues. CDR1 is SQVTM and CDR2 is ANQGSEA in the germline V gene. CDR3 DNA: TGCAGCGTGGGCGGGGTCACTGAAGCTTTCTTT. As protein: CSVGGVTEAFF.

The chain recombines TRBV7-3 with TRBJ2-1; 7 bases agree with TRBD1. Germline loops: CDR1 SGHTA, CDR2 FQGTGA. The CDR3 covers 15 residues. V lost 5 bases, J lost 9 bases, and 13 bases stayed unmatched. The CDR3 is CASSLQTGQIAEQFF. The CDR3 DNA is TGTGCCAGCAGCCTCCAGACAGGGCAGATCGCTGAGCAGTTCTTC.

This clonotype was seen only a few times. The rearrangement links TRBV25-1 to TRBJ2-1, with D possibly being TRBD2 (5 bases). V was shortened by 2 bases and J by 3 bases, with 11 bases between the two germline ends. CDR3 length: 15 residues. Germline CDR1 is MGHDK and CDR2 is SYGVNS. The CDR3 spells CASSELRGNYNEQFF. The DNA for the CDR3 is TGTGCCAGCAGTGAACTTCGAGGGAACTACAATGAGCAGTTCTTC.

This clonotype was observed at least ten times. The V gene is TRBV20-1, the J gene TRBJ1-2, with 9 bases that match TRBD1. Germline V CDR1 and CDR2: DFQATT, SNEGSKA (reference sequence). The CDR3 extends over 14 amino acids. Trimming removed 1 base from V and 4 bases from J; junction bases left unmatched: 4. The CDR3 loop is CSARVRDRAYGYTF. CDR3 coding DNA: TGCAGTGCTAGAGTAAGGGACAGGGCCTATGGCTACACCTTC.

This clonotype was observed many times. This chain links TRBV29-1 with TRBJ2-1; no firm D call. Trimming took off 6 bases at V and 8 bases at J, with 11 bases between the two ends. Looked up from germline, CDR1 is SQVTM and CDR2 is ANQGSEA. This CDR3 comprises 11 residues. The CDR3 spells CSVTTVDEQFF. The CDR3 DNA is TGCAGCGTGACCACGGTGGATGAGCAGTTCTTC.

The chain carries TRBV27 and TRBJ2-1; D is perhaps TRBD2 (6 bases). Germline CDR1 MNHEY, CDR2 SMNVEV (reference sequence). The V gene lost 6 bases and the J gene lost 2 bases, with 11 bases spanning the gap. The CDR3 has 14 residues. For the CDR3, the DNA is TGTGCCAGCAGGGAGCGGGCCGCCTACAATGAGCAGTTCTTC. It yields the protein CASRERAAYNEQFF.

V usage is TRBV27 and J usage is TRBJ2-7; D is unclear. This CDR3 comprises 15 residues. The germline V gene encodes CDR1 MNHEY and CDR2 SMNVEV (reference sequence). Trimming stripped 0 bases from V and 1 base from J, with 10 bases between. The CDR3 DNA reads TGTGCCAGCAGTTTATCCCGAGGCAGGTCCTACGAGCAGTACTTC. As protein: CASSLSRGRSYEQYF.

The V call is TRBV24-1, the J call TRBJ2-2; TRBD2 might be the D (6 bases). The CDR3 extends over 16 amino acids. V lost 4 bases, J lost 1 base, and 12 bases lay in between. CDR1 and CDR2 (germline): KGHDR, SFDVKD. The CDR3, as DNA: TGTGCCACCAGTGAACCGAGCGGGTGGAACACCGGGGAGCTGTTTTTT. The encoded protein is CATSEPSGWNTGELFF.

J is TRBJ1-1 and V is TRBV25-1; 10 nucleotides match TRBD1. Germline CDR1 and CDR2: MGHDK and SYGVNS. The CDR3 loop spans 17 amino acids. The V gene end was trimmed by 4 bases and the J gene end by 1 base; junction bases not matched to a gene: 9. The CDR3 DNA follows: TGTGCCAGCAGTGGCTACCGGGACAGGGGCGAGAACACTGAAGCTTTCTTT. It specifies CASSGYRDRGENTEAFF. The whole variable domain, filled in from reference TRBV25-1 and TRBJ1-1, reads EADIYQTPRYLVIGTGKKITLECSQTMGHDKMYWYQQDPGMELHLIHYSYGVNSTEKGDLSSESTVSRIRTEHFPLTLESARPSHTSQYLCASSGYRDRGENTEAFFGQGTRLTVV.

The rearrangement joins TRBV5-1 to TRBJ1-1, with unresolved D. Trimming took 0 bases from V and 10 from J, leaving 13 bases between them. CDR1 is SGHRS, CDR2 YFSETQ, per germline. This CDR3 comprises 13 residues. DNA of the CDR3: TGCGCCAGCAGCTTGGATCGATTTGAAGGAGCTTTCTTT. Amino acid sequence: CASSLDRFEGAFF.

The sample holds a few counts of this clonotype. For the CDR3, the DNA is TGCGCCAGCCTACAGGGGGCCACGAACACTGAAGCTTTCTTT. It codes for CASLQGATNTEAFF. The chain uses TRBV5-1 and TRBJ1-1, with 9 bases that match TRBD1. With 7 bases clipped from V and 1 base from J, the junction kept 5 bases outside the gene matches. CDR1 is SGHRS and CDR2 is YFSETQ in the germline V gene. This CDR3 region has 14 residues.